These T cell receptor beta chains were read from a single sample in a study of CD8+ T cells in alopecia areata. Produced via immunoSEQ multiplex PCR; TCRdb's table is partial and in-frame only. The sample includes 150,000 to 200,000 clones, approximately 70% of them seen just once. The material was CD8+ T cells sorted from blood, obtained at week 0. These receptors were obtained from a human donor with alopecia areata. CDR3s include the opening cysteine and the closing phenylalanine or tryptophan. The D gene is left open where the match is weak. For some rows the clone size is stated as once, few or many, or as a class when expanded; others skip it.

j_call: TRBJ2-3
clone_size: -
v_call: TRBV7-6
d_call: -
cdr3_aa: CASSLVPLANTQYF
cdr3_nt: TGTGCCAGCAGCTTAGTTCCACTAGCAAATACGCAGTATTTT

j_call: TRBJ2-2
clone_size: -
v_call: TRBV7-9
d_call: TRBD2
cdr3_aa: CASSTGGPHTGELFF
cdr3_nt: TGTGCCAGCAGCACGGGGGGGCCGCACACCGGGGAGCTGTTTTTT

j_call: TRBJ2-2
clone_size: -
v_call: TRBV29-1
d_call: -
cdr3_aa: CSVEGTVNTGELFF
cdr3_nt: TGCAGCGTTGAAGGGACAGTGAACACCGGGGAGCTGTTTTTT

j_call: TRBJ1-1
clone_size: -
v_call: TRBV7-9
d_call: -
cdr3_aa: CASSSRDITEAFF
cdr3_nt: TGTGCCAGCAGCTCCAGGGACATCACTGAAGCTTTCTTT

j_call: TRBJ2-1
clone_size: -
v_call: TRBV6-1
d_call: -
cdr3_aa: CAISPGDYNEQFF
cdr3_nt: TGTGCCATATCACCCGGGGACTACAATGAGCAGTTCTTC

j_call: TRBJ1-2
clone_size: -
v_call: TRBV6-5
d_call: TRBD1
cdr3_aa: CASSYGDRRVYGYTF
cdr3_nt: TGTGCCAGCAGTTACGGGGACAGGCGGGTGTATGGCTACACCTTC

j_call: TRBJ1-1
clone_size: -
v_call: TRBV2
d_call: -
cdr3_aa: CASSEGQGTEAFF
cdr3_nt: TGTGCCAGCAGTGAAGGCCAGGGGACTGAAGCTTTCTTT

j_call: TRBJ2-1
clone_size: few
v_call: TRBV12-5
d_call: -
cdr3_aa: CASALSDEQFF
cdr3_nt: TGTGCTAGTGCCCTAAGCGATGAGCAGTTCTTC

j_call: TRBJ1-4
clone_size: -
v_call: TRBV12-5
d_call: -
cdr3_aa: CASSLGRPNEKLFF
cdr3_nt: TGTGCTAGCTCACTCGGGAGGCCTAATGAAAAACTGTTTTTT

j_call: TRBJ1-5
clone_size: -
v_call: TRBV19
d_call: -
cdr3_aa: CASSTGTDVGQPQHF
cdr3_nt: TGTGCCAGTAGTACCGGGACGGACGTCGGGCAGCCCCAGCATTTT

j_call: TRBJ1-6
clone_size: -
v_call: TRBV30
d_call: -
cdr3_aa: CAWSVLRFNSPLHF
cdr3_nt: TGTGCCTGGAGTGTGCTGCGGTTCAATTCACCCCTCCACTTT

j_call: TRBJ2-1
clone_size: -
v_call: TRBV19
d_call: TRBD2
cdr3_aa: CASNPAGGNEQFF
cdr3_nt: TGTGCCAGTAACCCAGCGGGGGGTAATGAGCAGTTCTTC

j_call: TRBJ1-2
clone_size: -
v_call: TRBV6-5
d_call: -
cdr3_aa: CASSYGGNDGYTF
cdr3_nt: TGTGCCAGCAGTTACGGAGGGAACGATGGCTACACCTTC

j_call: TRBJ2-1
clone_size: -
v_call: TRBV5-4
d_call: -
cdr3_aa: CASSLSGGGNEQFF
cdr3_nt: TGTGCCAGCAGCTTGTCCGGAGGGGGCAATGAGCAGTTCTTC